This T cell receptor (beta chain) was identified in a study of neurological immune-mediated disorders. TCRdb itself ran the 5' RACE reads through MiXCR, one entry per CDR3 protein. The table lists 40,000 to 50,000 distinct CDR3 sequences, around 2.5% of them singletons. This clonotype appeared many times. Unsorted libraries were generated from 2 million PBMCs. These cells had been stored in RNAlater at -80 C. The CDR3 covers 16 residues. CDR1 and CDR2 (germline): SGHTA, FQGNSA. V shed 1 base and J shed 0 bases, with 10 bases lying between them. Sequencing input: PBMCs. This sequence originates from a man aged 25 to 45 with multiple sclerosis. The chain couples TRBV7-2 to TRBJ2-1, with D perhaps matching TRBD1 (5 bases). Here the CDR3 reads CASSLGGARSYNEQFF. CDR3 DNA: TGTGCCAGCAGCTTAGGTGGGGCCCGCTCCTACAATGAGCAGTTCTTC. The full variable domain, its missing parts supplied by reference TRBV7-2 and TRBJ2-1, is GAGVSQSPSNKVTEKGKDVELRCDPISGHTALYWYRQSLGQGLEFLIYFQGNSAPDKSGLPSDRFSAERTGGSVSTLTIQRTQQEDSAVYLCASSLGGARSYNEQFFGPGTRLTVL.